The clone carrying this T cell receptor (beta chain) appeared a single time. Its antigen is not identified. The ends lost 3 bases at V and 5 bases at J; junction bases unmatched: 6. The CDR3 spans 14 residues. Germline V gene sequence: CDR1 MNHEY, CDR2 SMNVEV (reference sequence). This specimen comes from a study of OX40 agonist ivuxolimab in advanced cancers. For the study at large: Among those enrolled, mean age was 60 years (range about 23 to 80) and about 81% were male. Around 40% of patients had received prior checkpoint inhibitor therapy. Regarding the study as a whole: There were, on average, more expanded clones in CD8+ T cells than in CD4+. At doses 0.1 to 3.0 mg/kg, CD4+ and CD8+ clones expanded.

Clones were sequenced by immunoSEQ multiplex PCR, and TCRdb holds only the in-frame ones, with some missing. The sample has roughly 130,000 clones, 90% to 95% seen once; the top ten hold approximately 0.15%. The sequence was collected from an adult with an advanced solid tumor such as melanoma, head and neck, liver or kidney cancer. This chain joins TRBV27 and TRBJ2-5; 7 bases are a match to TRBD1. The sample was CD4+ or CD8+ T cells sorted from blood, taken in a trial of the OX40 agonist ivuxolimab. CDR3 in amino acids: CASSFLGTAETQYF. The CDR3 nucleotides read TGTGCCAGCAGTTTCCTTGGGACAGCTGAGACCCAGTACTTC.